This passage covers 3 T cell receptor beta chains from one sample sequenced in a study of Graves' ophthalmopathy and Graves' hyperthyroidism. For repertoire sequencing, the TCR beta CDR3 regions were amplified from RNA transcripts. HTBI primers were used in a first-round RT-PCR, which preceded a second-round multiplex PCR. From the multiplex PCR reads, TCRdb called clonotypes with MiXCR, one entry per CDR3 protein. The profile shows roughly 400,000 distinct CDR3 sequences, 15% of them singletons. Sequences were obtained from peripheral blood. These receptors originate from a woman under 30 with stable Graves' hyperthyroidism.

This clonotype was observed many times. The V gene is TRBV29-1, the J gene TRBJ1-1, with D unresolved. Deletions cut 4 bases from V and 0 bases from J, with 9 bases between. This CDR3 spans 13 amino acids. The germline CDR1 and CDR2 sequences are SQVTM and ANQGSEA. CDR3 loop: CSVVRPMNTEAFF. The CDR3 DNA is TGCAGCGTTGTGAGGCCGATGAACACTGAAGCTTTCTTT. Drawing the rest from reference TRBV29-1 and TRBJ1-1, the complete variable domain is SAVISQKPSRDICQRGTSLTIQCQVDSQVTMMFWYRQQPGQSLTLIATANQGSEATYESGFVIDKFPISRPNLTFSTLTVSNMSPEDSSIYLCSVVRPMNTEAFFGQGTRLTVV.

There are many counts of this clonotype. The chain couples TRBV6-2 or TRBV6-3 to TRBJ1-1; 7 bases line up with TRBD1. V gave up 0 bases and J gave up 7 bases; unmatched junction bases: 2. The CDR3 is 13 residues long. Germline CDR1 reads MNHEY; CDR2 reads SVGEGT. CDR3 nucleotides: TGTGCCAGCAGTTACTCGACAGGGATTGAAGCTTTCTTT. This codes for CASSYSTGIEAFF.

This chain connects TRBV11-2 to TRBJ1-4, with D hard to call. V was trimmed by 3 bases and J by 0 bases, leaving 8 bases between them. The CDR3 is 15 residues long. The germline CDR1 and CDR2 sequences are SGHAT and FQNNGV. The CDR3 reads CASSFEAATNEKLFF. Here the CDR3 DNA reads TGTGCCAGCAGCTTCGAGGCAGCAACTAATGAAAAACTGTTTTTT.